The 6 T cell receptor beta chains in this list originate from one sample, sequenced in a study of T cell responses to AZD1222 COVID-19 vaccine. Sequencing used immunoSEQ multiplex PCR; TCRdb keeps in-frame clones, though not all of them. Found here are some 130,000 clones, about nine tenths of them singletons; the top ten hold 2% to 3%. The material was peripheral blood, obtained 28 days after the second AZD1222 dose. The receptors come from an adult who received the AZD1222 COVID-19 vaccine.

This chain connects TRBV7-3 to TRBJ2-2, with D perhaps TRBD1 (6 bases). CDR3 length: 15 amino acids. Germline V gives CDR1 SGHTA, CDR2 FQGTGA. Trimming pared 7 bases from V and 4 bases from J, leaving 16 bases between. The CDR3, as DNA: TGTGCCAGCACGAAACAGGGCGTGGGCACCGGGGAGCTGTTTTTT. It encodes CASTKQGVGTGELFF.

V gene TRBV3-1 (or the pseudogene TRBV3-2) combines with J gene TRBJ2-7; 12 bases map to TRBD2. The CDR3 covers 13 residues. Germline V CDR1 and CDR2: LGHDT, YNNKEL (reference sequence). Trimming cost V 6 bases and J 6 bases; bases outside gene matches: 3. The chain's CDR3 is CASRTSGGFEQYF. The CDR3 coding sequence is TGTGCCAGCAGAACTAGCGGGGGGTTCGAGCAGTACTTC.

The chain has TRBV3-1 (or the pseudogene TRBV3-2) and TRBJ1-2; tentatively, D is TRBD1 (6 bases). Germline V gives CDR1 LGHDT, CDR2 YNNKEL (reference sequence). Between the trimmed V and J ends, which lost 1 base and 4 bases, there was a span of 10 bases. The CDR3 contains 14 residues. The CDR3 DNA reads as TGTGCCAGCAGCCAAGGGACAGCCGTCTATGGCTACACCTTC. Translation gives CASSQGTAVYGYTF.

This chain connects TRBV7-2 to TRBJ2-7; D perhaps matches TRBD2 (6 bases). Per germline, CDR1 SGHTA and CDR2 FQGNSA. This CDR3 spans 15 amino acids. The V gene lost 2 bases and the J gene lost 2 bases, with 13 bases spanning the gap. The CDR3 DNA is TGTGCCAGCAGCTTATGGCGGGGCCGCGCCTACGAGCAGTACTTC. Protein product: CASSLWRGRAYEQYF.

The chain carries TRBV3-1 (or the pseudogene TRBV3-2) and TRBJ1-2; D gene unclear. The CDR3 spans 14 residues. Germline CDR1 is LGHDT and CDR2 is YNNKEL (reference sequence). The germline V and J ends were trimmed by 4 bases and 2 bases, with 11 bases remaining between them. The CDR3 DNA is TGTGCCAGCAGCCCGGGATCGGCGAACTATGGCTACACCTTC. Residues: CASSPGSANYGYTF.

This chain connects TRBV5-4 to TRBJ1-2, with 7 bases matching TRBD1. The CDR3 totals 13 residues. Trimming removed 5 bases from V and 6 bases from J; junction bases left unmatched: 7. Germline V CDR1 and CDR2: SGHNT, YYREEE (reference sequence). DNA of the CDR3: TGTGCCAGCAGAAAGACAGGGTCGGATGGCTACACCTTC. As protein: CASRKTGSDGYTF. The full variable domain, with the rest looked up from reference TRBV5-4 and TRBJ1-2, is ETGVTQSPTHLIKTRGQQVTLRCSSQSGHNTVSWYQQALGQGPQFIFQYYREEENGRGNFPPRFSGLQFPNYSSELNVNALELDDSALYLCASRKTGSDGYTFGSGTRLTVV.